The 17 T cell receptor beta chains reported below all come from one sample, sequenced in a study of Ad26.COV2.S vaccination and SARS-CoV-2 variants. Sequencing used immunoSEQ multiplex PCR; TCRdb keeps in-frame clones, though not all of them. The sample consists of hundreds of thousands of clones, approximately 90% of them appearing once. Treatment denoted: 15 to 20 received Ad26.COV2.S at low or high dose, single or two shots; about 5 received placebo; per-sample allocation not given. After the first vaccine or placebo injection, samples were drawn on day 63. The source was peripheral blood, collected in a trial of Ad26.COV2.S vaccine versus placebo. All receptors come from a person between 18 and 65 years old who received the Ad26.COV2.S COVID-19 vaccine or a placebo.

The chain couples TRBV14 to TRBJ2-5; D gene ambiguous. Germline values: CDR1 SGHDN, CDR2 FVKESK. Between the trimmed V and J ends, which lost 3 bases and 0 bases, there was a span of 11 bases. The CDR3 runs to 15 residues. CDR3 sequence (DNA): TGTGCCAGCAGCCATTGGCAGACCCACCAAGAGACCCAGTACTTC. Translated: CASSHWQTHQETQYF. Together with reference TRBV14 and TRBJ2-5, the CDR3 gives the full variable domain: EAGVTQFPSHSVIEKGQTVTLRCDPISGHDNLYWYRRVMGKEIKFLLHFVKESKQDESGMPNNRFLAERTGGTYSTLKVQPAELEDSGVYFCASSHWQTHQETQYFGPGTRLLVL.

The rearrangement joins TRBV27 to TRBJ1-2; 12 bases align to TRBD1. Germline V CDR1 and CDR2: MNHEY, SMNVEV (reference sequence). The CDR3 extends over 18 amino acids. After removal of 2 bases from V and 8 bases from J, the junction contained 15 bases not matched to a gene. DNA of the CDR3: TGTGCCAGCAGTTTAGGGAGGGGACAGGGGGCGGCTCGTACAGGCTACACCTTC. It is translated as CASSLGRGQGAARTGYTF.

This rearrangement joins TRBV6-5 to TRBJ1-4, with 9 bases matching TRBD1. Trimming took 3 bases from V and 8 from J; bases not matched to a gene: 10. CDR1 MNHEY and CDR2 SVGAGI come from the germline V gene. This CDR3 is 16 amino acids long. CDR3 sequence (DNA): TGTGCCAGCAGTTATTGGAGCCGGACAGGGGCCGAAAAACTGTTTTTT. Its translation is CASSYWSRTGAEKLFF.

This sequence joins TRBV5-8 and TRBJ2-5; D is possibly TRBD1 (6 bases). The CDR3 runs 16 residues. Trimming shortened V by 3 bases and J by 3 bases, and 18 bases separated the two germline ends. Germline values: CDR1 SGHTS, CDR2 YDEGEE. The CDR3 sequence is CASSWGWTVKEETQYF. CDR3 nucleotide sequence: TGTGCCAGCAGCTGGGGGTGGACAGTGAAGGAAGAGACCCAGTACTTC.

Comments on this clone: Relative to the germline gene, one junction end is altered; a read error may explain this. This chain connects TRBV5-4 to TRBJ1-2, with 7 positions matching TRBD1. Germline lookup yields CDR1 SGHNT and CDR2 YYREEE (reference sequence). This CDR3 contains 17 residues. The CDR3 nucleotides read TGTGCCAGCAGTTTGGATGGAGCACAGGGGACCGTCTATGGCTACACCTTC. It is translated as CASSLDGAQGTVYGYTF.

The V and J genes are TRBV5-1 and TRBJ1-5, with 7 bases matching TRBD1. The CDR3 runs to 15 residues. Unmatched junction bases numbered 4, after V lost 4 bases and J lost 0 bases. CDR1 is SGHRS and CDR2 is YFSETQ in the germline V gene. The CDR3 bases are TGCGCCAGCAGCGCGGGACAGAATAGCAATCAGCCCCAGCATTTT. It translates to CASSAGQNSNQPQHF.

The genes are TRBV7-7 and TRBJ2-1; possibly TRBD2 for D (6 bases). Germline loops: CDR1 SSHAT, CDR2 FNYEAQ (reference sequence). The length of the CDR3 is 17 residues. Deletions cut 4 bases from V and 10 bases from J, with 26 bases between. The CDR3 is CASSSRRGLTRVREQFF. The CDR3 DNA reads as TGTGCCAGCAGCTCGAGACGGGGACTTACACGCGTTCGGGAGCAGTTCTTC.

This chain uses TRBV19 with TRBJ2-3, with TRBD2 identical over 14 bases. The CDR3 length is 17 residues. Germline CDR1 is LNHDA and CDR2 is SQIVND (reference sequence). V gave up 4 bases and J gave up 7 bases; unmatched junction bases: 10. CDR3 in amino acids: CASSTGLAGAPVNTQYF. The CDR3 DNA follows: TGTGCCAGTAGTACGGGACTAGCGGGGGCACCCGTAAATACGCAGTATTTT.

This chain links TRBV4-3 with TRBJ2-1; D gene uncertain. V lost 1 base and J 3 bases, leaving 10 bases between the germline ends. The germline V gene encodes CDR1 LGHNA and CDR2 YSLEER. This CDR3 region has 15 residues. The CDR3 bases are TGCGCCAGCAGCCAAGTGGCTAGTGACTACAATGAGCAGTTCTTC. Its translation: CASSQVASDYNEQFF.

This chain connects TRBV4-3 to TRBJ2-7, with a tentative D call TRBD2 (5 bases). The CDR3 is made up of 15 amino acids. V lost 4 bases to trimming and J lost 2 bases, with 15 bases between them. CDR1 LGHNA and CDR2 YSLEER come from the germline V gene. CDR3 amino acids: CASSPERSPTYEQYF. CDR3 DNA sequence: TGCGCCAGCAGCCCAGAGCGGTCTCCAACCTACGAGCAGTACTTC.

This clone was picked up one time. J is TRBJ1-2 and V is TRBV18; D not certain. Germline V gives CDR1 KGHSH, CDR2 LQKENI. Trimming left V 0 bases short and J 7 bases short, with 15 bases between. This CDR3 has 15 residues. The CDR3 spells CASSPPGRESPGYTF. CDR3 sequence (DNA): TGTGCCAGCTCACCACCGGGGAGGGAGTCCCCTGGCTACACCTTC.

The genes are TRBV28 and TRBJ2-5; 9 bases align to TRBD1. The V gene's germline CDR1 is MDHEN and CDR2 SYDVKM. Unmatched junction bases numbered 9, after V lost 2 bases and J lost 5 bases. The CDR3 is 16 amino acids. The CDR3, as DNA: TGTGCCAGCAGTTTAATGGGACAGGGTAACGTGGAGACCCAGTACTTC. It codes for CASSLMGQGNVETQYF.

The chain recombines TRBV7-9 with TRBJ1-4, with a weak D call TRBD1 (5 bases). This CDR3 has 15 amino acids. The germline V and J ends were trimmed by 5 bases and 5 bases, with 15 bases remaining between them. Per the germline V gene, CDR1 is SEHNR and CDR2 is FQNEAQ (reference sequence). The CDR3 DNA follows: TGTGCCAGCAGCCCGGTAGGGGTCTGGAATGAAAAACTGTTTTTT. Amino acids: CASSPVGVWNEKLFF.

The chain links TRBV7-2 to TRBJ2-5; 8 nucleotides align to TRBD2. Germline CDR1 is SGHTA and CDR2 is FQGNSA. J lost 4 bases, V lost 4 bases, and 8 bases had no gene match. This CDR3 is 15 amino acids long. This chain's CDR3 is CASSSHGGGGETQYF. CDR3 nucleotides: TGTGCCAGCAGCTCTCACGGGGGGGGTGGAGAGACCCAGTACTTC.

This clone has at least ten counts. The chain joins TRBV5-6 to TRBJ2-5; 7 positions agree with TRBD1. Germline V lookup: CDR1 SGHDT, CDR2 YYEEEE. This CDR3 contains 13 residues. With 5 bases clipped from V and 4 bases from J, the junction kept 5 bases outside the gene matches. The CDR3 loop reads CASSIDRVETQYF. The CDR3 DNA follows: TGTGCCAGCAGTATTGACAGGGTAGAGACCCAGTACTTC.

This clone was counted a single time. The genes are TRBV10-3 and TRBJ2-7, with 11 bases identical to TRBD1. Germline CDR1 ENHRY, CDR2 SYGVKD. The CDR3 is made up of 14 amino acids. V dropped 6 bases and J dropped 3; count of bases not matched to a gene: 4. CDR3 amino acids: CAISGQGAVYEQYF. The CDR3 DNA sequence: TGTGCCATCAGCGGACAGGGGGCCGTCTACGAGCAGTACTTC.

The chain couples TRBV6-1 to TRBJ1-5, with TRBD1 as a possible D gene (6 bases). The V end lost 2 bases, the J end lost 7 bases, and 12 bases lay between the germline ends. The CDR3 has 14 amino acids. Germline V gene data show CDR1 as MNHNS and CDR2 as SASEGT. This CDR3 is CASSETGFLQPQHF. The CDR3 nucleotides read TGTGCCAGCAGTGAAACAGGGTTCCTCCAGCCCCAGCATTTT.